One sample yielded the 2 T cell receptor beta chains listed below, sequenced in a study of T cell clonality in common variable immunodeficiency. TCRdb keeps only in-frame clones here, not all; method: immunoSEQ multiplex PCR. The data show 30,000 or so clones, with none appearing a single time. The sample comprised peripheral blood mononuclear cells. These receptors all stem from a person between 18 and 70 years old in good health.

At least ten counts were recorded for this clone. The CDR3 end lies 3 residues beyond the end of the read and is filled in from the germline J gene. The chain combines TRBV7-9 with TRBJ2-1, with 7 positions matching TRBD2. J was trimmed by 5 bases and V by 1 base; bases with no gene match: 2. The CDR3 loop spans 14 amino acids. Germline V gives CDR1 SEHNR, CDR2 FQNEAQ (reference sequence). The DNA read from the CDR3 is TGTGCCAGCAGCTTAGTTGCGGGAGACAATGAG. Encoded protein: CASSLVAGDNE. In full, the CDR3 is CASSLVAGDNEQFF.

This clone came up many times. The CDR3 end is not reached by the read, which stops 3 residues before it; the germline J gene fills it in. The chain recombines TRBV20-1 with TRBJ2-5, with D possibly TRBD1 on 5 matching bases. This CDR3 has 12 amino acids. The germline CDR1 and CDR2 sequences are DFQATT and SNEGSKA (reference sequence). The V end lost 0 bases, the J end lost 5 bases, and 7 bases lay between the germline ends. This CDR3 is CSARDGAETQYF. Partial CDR3 DNA: TGCAGTGCTAGAGATGGGGCGGAGACC.